The 14 T cell receptor beta chains below were found in one sample sequenced in a study of blood T cell repertoires in COVID-19. Clones were sequenced by immunoSEQ multiplex PCR, and TCRdb holds only the in-frame ones, with some missing. The table records about 150,000 clones, about nine tenths of them present only once. Sequencing was done on a sample of PBMCs or T cells enriched from blood (not recorded which). These receptor sequences come from a man aged 45-60 years who had recovered from COVID-19.

The V gene is TRBV7-2, the J gene TRBJ1-5; TRBD1 matches 7 bases. Trimming removed 5 bases from V and 5 bases from J; junction bases left unmatched: 12. Germline V gives CDR1 SGHTA, CDR2 FQGNSA. The CDR3 has 16 residues. CDR3 amino acids: CASSETSTGIHQPQHF. The CDR3, as DNA: TGTGCCAGCAGCGAGACCTCGACAGGGATTCATCAGCCCCAGCATTTT.

J is TRBJ2-7 and V is TRBV18; 9 nucleotides match TRBD2. Germline assignment: CDR1 KGHSH and CDR2 LQKENI. V was pared by 6 bases and J by 12 bases, with 9 bases of the junction left unmatched. CDR3 length: 12 amino acids. The CDR3 DNA follows: TGTGCCAGCTCTCCAGCGGGAGGCCCATGGTACTTC. This sequence encodes CASSPAGGPWYF.

The chain uses TRBV7-9 and TRBJ2-1, with 8 positions matching TRBD2. With V trimmed by 6 bases and J by 5 bases, 6 bases remained unmatched. This CDR3 has 14 amino acids. From germline, CDR1 is SEHNR and CDR2 FQNEAQ (reference sequence). Written as DNA, the CDR3 is TGTGCCAGCAGGAATAGCGGGGCAAACAATGAGCAGTTCTTC. It translates to CASRNSGANNEQFF.

The V call is TRBV28, the J call TRBJ1-4, with D possibly matching TRBD1 (6 bases). This CDR3 contains 17 residues. Germline V gene lookup returns CDR1 MDHEN and CDR2 SYDVKM. Trimming left V 4 bases short and J 5 bases short, with 20 bases between. The CDR3 sequence: CASSSGTTPELNEKLFF. CDR3 nucleotide sequence: TGTGCCAGCAGTTCCGGGACAACCCCCGAATTAAATGAAAAACTGTTTTTT.

The chain uses TRBV6-2 or TRBV6-3 and TRBJ1-3; no firm D call. Germline CDR1 is MNHEY and CDR2 is SVGEGT. Trimming took off 0 bases at V and 0 bases at J, with 12 bases between the two ends. This CDR3 comprises 17 residues. CDR3 amino acids: CASSYSPGDPSGNTIYF. In DNA form, the CDR3 reads TGTGCCAGCAGTTACTCGCCGGGAGACCCCTCTGGAAACACCATATATTTT.

V and J are TRBV28 and TRBJ2-1; the match to TRBD1 covers 9 bases. The CDR3 spans 16 residues. The junction had 10 bases not matched to a gene; V was cut back by 6 bases and J by 4 bases. The germline CDR1 and CDR2 sequences are MDHEN and SYDVKM. The CDR3 nucleotides read TGTGCCAGCAGAATCTACCGGGACAGGGCATACAATGAGCAGTTCTTC. Its translation is CASRIYRDRAYNEQFF.

This clone was counted a few times. This sequence joins TRBV9 and TRBJ2-5, with no clear D. The V gene lost 0 bases and the J gene lost 2 bases, with 2 bases spanning the gap. From germline, CDR1 is SGDLS and CDR2 YYNGEE. The CDR3 extends over 12 amino acids. The CDR3 loop reads CASSVAQETQYF. CDR3 DNA: TGTGCCAGCAGCGTAGCTCAAGAGACCCAGTACTTC. Full variable domain (missing parts from reference TRBV9 and TRBJ2-5): DSGVTQTPKHLITATGQRVTLRCSPRSGDLSVYWYQQSLDQGLQFLIQYYNGEERAKGNILERFSAQQFPDLHSELNLSSLELGDSALYFCASSVAQETQYFGPGTRLLVL.

This chain links TRBV28 with TRBJ2-5; TRBD2 is a possible D gene (5 bases). CDR3 size: 15 residues. Germline loops: CDR1 MDHEN, CDR2 SYDVKM. V gave up 1 base and J gave up 1 base, with 10 bases separating them. CDR3: CASSLYGGLQETQYF. The CDR3 bases are TGTGCCAGCAGTTTATATGGCGGGCTCCAAGAGACCCAGTACTTC.

This chain connects TRBV10-3 to TRBJ2-7, with D perhaps matching TRBD2 (5 bases). The CDR3 extends over 14 amino acids. The V gene lost 6 bases and the J gene lost 5 bases, with 17 bases spanning the gap. Germline V gives CDR1 ENHRY, CDR2 SYGVKD. The CDR3 DNA follows: TGTGCCATCAGCCGGAGGTGGGAGTCAAACGAGCAGTACTTC. Its translation is CAISRRWESNEQYF.

The chain combines TRBV6-4 with TRBJ2-7, with D unresolved. Germline V CDR1 and CDR2: MRHNA, SNTAGT. This CDR3 contains 11 residues. Deletions cut 10 bases from V and 3 bases from J, with 10 bases between. CDR3 sequence (DNA): TGTGCCACCCAAAATTTCTACGAGCAGTACGTC. As protein: CATQNFYEQYV.

The chain has TRBV15 and TRBJ2-7; TRBD1 aligns across 10 bases. J was trimmed by 7 bases and V by 0 bases; bases with no gene match: 12. The CDR3 is 17 residues long. CDR1 and CDR2 from the germline V gene are LNHNV and YYDKDF (reference sequence). The CDR3 coding sequence is TGTGCCACCAGCAGAGATCTCCGGGACAGGGGTTCTGGAGAGCAGTACGTC. It is translated as CATSRDLRDRGSGEQYV.

The chain combines TRBV28 with TRBJ1-1; 10 nucleotides match TRBD1. V lost 5 bases and J lost 5; bases outside the gene matches: 11. This CDR3 region has 16 residues. Germline V gene lookup returns CDR1 MDHEN and CDR2 SYDVKM. In nucleotides, the CDR3 is TGTGCCAGCAGTCCTTTGACAGGGGGCAGGGAAACTGAAGCTTTCTTT. Its translation is CASSPLTGGRETEAFF.

The chain is built from TRBV2 and TRBJ1-6; 10 nucleotides align to TRBD1. Germline loops: CDR1 SNHLY, CDR2 FYNNEI. The CDR3 covers 15 residues. V shed 5 bases, J shed 10 bases, and the junction held 8 bases outside the gene matches. CDR3 nucleotide sequence: TGTGCCAGCAGTCTTTGGACAGGGGGGGTCTCACCCCTCCACTTT. It translates to CASSLWTGGVSPLHF.

This clone was detected once. The chain combines TRBV27 with TRBJ2-3, with D possibly being TRBD1 (6 bases). V shed 2 bases and J shed 0 bases, with 27 bases lying between them. This CDR3 comprises 21 residues. Germline V gene sequence: CDR1 MNHEY, CDR2 SMNVEV (reference sequence). CDR3 in DNA: TGTGCCAGCAGTTTAACAGGACAGCAAATGCGAAGACCTAGTAGCACAGATACGCAGTATTTT. It codes for CASSLTGQQMRRPSSTDTQYF.